Detailed here is one TCR beta chain. What it recognizes is unknown. CD8+CD57+ cell expansion had been shown by flow cytometry in patients chosen for sequencing. None of the patients had been given any therapy when their blood was sampled. These data are taken from a study of CD8+CD57+ T cells in acquired aplastic anemia. Overall study: Average DNA yield from sorted CD4+ and CD8+ cells was approximately 3 ug. Study-wide points: Controls did not differ significantly from patients in CD8+ Simpson's diversity. Approximately 28 CD8+ CDR3 sequences were shared between patients and controls.

The TCR beta profiling, which covered VDJ combination and CDR3 sequence, was carried out using genomic DNA as the template. TCRdb re-called the reads with MiXCR, one entry per CDR3 protein. The sample lists roughly 240,000 distinct CDR3 sequences; about 44% were seen once. The V gene's germline CDR1 is SEHNR and CDR2 FQNEAQ (reference sequence). Trimming took 5 bases from V and 5 from J; bases not matched to a gene: 11. The CDR3 extends over 15 amino acids. The V call is TRBV7-9, the J call TRBJ2-7, with 8 bases that match TRBD1. The sample comprised sorted CD4+, CD8+, or CD8+CD57+ T cells (not recorded which) from PBMCs. The origin of this receptor is a human donor with aplastic anemia. The CDR3 loop is CASSGRDRSRDEQYF. The CDR3 DNA is TGTGCCAGCAGCGGTAGGGACAGGTCGCGAGACGAGCAGTACTTC. Using reference TRBV7-9 and TRBJ2-7 for the parts outside the CDR3, the full variable domain is DTGVSQNPRHKITKRGQNVTFRCDPISEHNRLYWYRQTLGQGPEFLTYFQNEAQLEKSRLLSDRFSAERPKGSFSTLEIQRTEQGDSAMYLCASSGRDRSRDEQYFGPGTRLTVT.